The 27 T cell receptor beta chains presented below share a single source sample, sequenced in a study of OX40 agonist ivuxolimab in advanced cancers. Generated by immunoSEQ multiplex PCR, the TCRdb table keeps only in-frame clones and is missing some. The sample lists tens of thousands of clones; around 90% were seen once. Sequenced material: CD4+ or CD8+ T cells sorted from blood, taken in a trial of the OX40 agonist ivuxolimab. The receptor source for this set is an adult with an advanced solid tumor such as melanoma, head and neck, liver or kidney cancer.

The rearrangement uses TRBV4-2 and TRBJ2-5; D gene ambiguous. This CDR3 is built from 13 residues. Germline lookup yields CDR1 LGHNA and CDR2 YNFKEQ. Trimming removed 3 bases from V and 5 bases from J, with 10 bases in between. The CDR3 spells CASSQLGRETQYF. CDR3 sequence (DNA): TGTGCCAGCAGCCAGCTAGGGCGGGAGACCCAGTACTTC.

The rearrangement links TRBV10-3 to TRBJ1-5; 10 bases line up with TRBD1. The CDR3 contains 17 residues. CDR1 and CDR2 (germline): ENHRY, SYGVKD. V was clipped by 0 bases and J by 2 bases; unmatched bases: 4. This CDR3 is CAISESLGQGGNQPQHF. The CDR3 DNA is TGTGCCATCAGTGAGTCCTTAGGACAGGGGGGCAATCAGCCCCAGCATTTT.

This clone was seen only once. CDR3 sequence reads: CASSSGQGREKLFF. The CDR3, as DNA: TGTGCCAGCAGTTCCGGACAGGGTCGGGAAAAACTGTTTTTT. The chain uses TRBV6-5 and TRBJ1-4, with 8 bases aligning to TRBD1. Trimming took 4 bases from V and 8 from J; bases not matched to a gene: 6. CDR1 and CDR2 (germline): MNHEY, SVGAGI. The CDR3 totals 14 residues.

The rearrangement links TRBV2 to TRBJ1-2; 7 nucleotides line up with TRBD1. Germline CDR1 and CDR2: SNHLY and FYNNEI. Trimming took 6 bases from V and 7 from J; bases not matched to a gene: 8. The CDR3 runs 13 residues. In nucleotides, the CDR3 is TGTGCCAGCAGCGCTGGGACAGCCCTTGGCTACACCTTC. Residues: CASSAGTALGYTF.

This chain uses TRBV2 with TRBJ2-7, with D perhaps TRBD1 (5 bases). This CDR3 comprises 14 residues. Trimming stripped 10 bases from V and 0 bases from J, with 16 bases between. Per germline, CDR1 SNHLY and CDR2 FYNNEI. CDR3 sequence (DNA): TGTGCCATCCGGAGACAGTTGAGCTCCTACGAGCAGTACTTC. Protein sequence: CAIRRQLSSYEQYF. The full variable domain, its missing parts supplied by reference TRBV2 and TRBJ2-7, is EPEVTQTPSHQVTQMGQEVILRCVPISNHLYFYWYRQILGQKVEFLVSFYNNEISEKSEIFDDQFSVERPDGSNFTLKIRSTKLEDSAMYFCAIRRQLSSYEQYFGPGTRLTVT.

V gene TRBV10-3 combines with J gene TRBJ1-2, with TRBD1 as a possible D gene (6 bases). Between the trimmed V and J ends, which lost 5 bases and 3 bases, there was a span of 25 bases. The length of the CDR3 is 18 residues. Looked up from germline, CDR1 is ENHRY and CDR2 is SYGVKD. CDR3 coding DNA: TGTGCCATCAGTACCAAAACAGGGATAGGAGGGTCGGACTATGGCTACACCTTC. This gives the protein CAISTKTGIGGSDYGYTF.

The chain recombines TRBV11-2 with TRBJ1-4; D remains unclear. V lost 2 bases and J 3 bases, leaving 7 bases between the germline ends. This CDR3 has 14 residues. The V gene's germline CDR1 is SGHAT and CDR2 FQNNGV. The CDR3 nucleotides read TGTGCCAGCAGCTTATGGGGAGCTAATGAAAAACTGTTTTTT. Translation: CASSLWGANEKLFF.

J is TRBJ2-4 and V is TRBV5-1, with D hard to call. Trimming left V 4 bases short and J 4 bases short, with 12 bases between. Germline loops: CDR1 SGHRS, CDR2 YFSETQ. The CDR3 has 14 amino acids. In DNA form, the CDR3 reads TGCGCCAGCAGCGAAAACGGGCAAAAAAACATTCAGTACTTC. Translation: CASSENGQKNIQYF.

The chain carries TRBV14 and TRBJ1-6; D gene ambiguous. Germline loops: CDR1 SGHDN, CDR2 FVKESK. V was pared by 2 bases and J by 5 bases, with 13 bases between. The CDR3 runs to 16 residues. CDR3 sequence reads: CASSQLGAEDNSPLHF. For the CDR3, the DNA is TGTGCCAGCAGCCAACTAGGAGCGGAGGATAATTCACCCCTCCACTTT. Variable domain in full (rest from reference TRBV14 and TRBJ1-6): EAGVTQFPSHSVIEKGQTVTLRCDPISGHDNLYWYRRVMGKEIKFLLHFVKESKQDESGMPNNRFLAERTGGTYSTLKVQPAELEDSGVYFCASSQLGAEDNSPLHFGNGTRLTVT.

The chain links TRBV19 to TRBJ2-7; D gene unclear. Trimming took 1 base from V and 2 from J, leaving 18 bases between them. This CDR3 has 17 residues. Germline CDR1 and CDR2: LNHDA and SQIVND (reference sequence). The CDR3 bases are TGTGCCAGTAGTATAGCCTCGTTGGCCGACCCCCCCTACGAGCAGTACTTC. Protein sequence: CASSIASLADPPYEQYF.

This clone was seen only once. The chain employs TRBV6-6 and TRBJ1-2, with 8 bases identical to TRBD1. The V segment lost 5 bases and the J segment 3 bases; nucleotides outside the gene matches: 11. The CDR3 is 16 residues long. Germline V lookup: CDR1 MNHNY, CDR2 SVGAGI (reference sequence). The CDR3 DNA sequence: TGTGCCAGCAGTCACCTCGTGGAGACAGGGGACTATGGCTACACCTTC. Translated: CASSHLVETGDYGYTF.

The gene calls are TRBV27 and TRBJ1-5, with D possibly being TRBD1 (5 bases). CDR1 is MNHEY, CDR2 SMNVEV, per germline (reference sequence). This CDR3 spans 14 amino acids. V gave up 5 bases and J gave up 9 bases, with 17 bases separating them. The chain's CDR3 is CASSPQGRLGPQHF. The CDR3 coding sequence is TGTGCCAGCAGTCCCCAGGGCCGGTTGGGGCCCCAGCATTTT.

This rearrangement joins TRBV19 to TRBJ1-1, with 9 bases lining up with TRBD1. V shed 7 bases and J 6 bases; nucleotides not matched to a gene: 9. Germline lookup yields CDR1 LNHDA and CDR2 SQIVND (reference sequence). The CDR3 is 14 amino acids. The CDR3 DNA reads as TGTGCCAGTACTTTACCGGGACAGGGAGCTGAAGCTTTCTTT. It yields the protein CASTLPGQGAEAFF.

The rearrangement uses TRBV7-9 and TRBJ2-1; a possible D gene is TRBD2 (6 bases). CDR1 and CDR2 from the germline V gene are SEHNR and FQNEAQ (reference sequence). V shed 6 bases and J shed 0 bases, with 15 bases lying between them. This CDR3 is 16 amino acids long. The CDR3 reads CASRLRNGSSYNEQFF. The DNA of the CDR3 is TGTGCCAGCAGATTAAGGAACGGGAGCTCCTACAATGAGCAGTTCTTC.

The gene calls are TRBV27 and TRBJ1-1, with D perhaps TRBD1 (5 bases). Germline values: CDR1 MNHEY, CDR2 SMNVEV (reference sequence). CDR3 length: 13 residues. V was shortened by 8 bases and J by 5 bases, with 15 bases between the two germline ends. The CDR3 bases are TGTGCCAGCTTCCCTAGGGGAGGGACTGAAGCTTTCTTT. Amino acids: CASFPRGGTEAFF.

The chain carries TRBV30 and TRBJ1-3; D uncertain. The germline CDR1 and CDR2 sequences are GTSNPN and SVGIG (reference sequence). Trimming stripped 3 bases from V and 0 bases from J, with 18 bases between. The CDR3 covers 17 residues. DNA for the CDR3: TGTGCCTGGAGGGCCTGGGAAGGCAAATCCTCTGGAAACACCATATATTTT. Amino acid sequence: CAWRAWEGKSSGNTIYF.

The rearrangement joins TRBV2 to TRBJ2-3; 9 bases align to TRBD2. V gave up 0 bases and J gave up 4 bases; unmatched junction bases: 5. The CDR3 is made up of 16 amino acids. Per the germline V gene, CDR1 is SNHLY and CDR2 is FYNNEI. CDR3 amino acids: CASSEARRGGADTQYF. The CDR3 coding sequence is TGTGCCAGCAGTGAAGCGCGGCGGGGGGGAGCAGATACGCAGTATTTT.

This clone was observed a single time. The rearrangement joins TRBV6-1 to TRBJ1-5; weak D call: TRBD1 (6 bases). Germline-derived CDR1 and CDR2 are MNHNS and SASEGT. The V and J ends lost 6 bases and 5 bases respectively, with 14 bases between them. The CDR3 is 14 residues long. This CDR3 is CASREGHPYQPQHF. In DNA, the CDR3 is TGTGCCAGCAGAGAGGGACATCCATATCAGCCCCAGCATTTT.

The chain recombines TRBV2 with TRBJ1-2; 10 nucleotides agree with TRBD1. CDR1 and CDR2 (germline): SNHLY, FYNNEI. With 4 bases clipped from V and 5 bases from J, the junction kept 10 bases outside the gene matches. CDR3 size: 16 residues. CDR3 loop: CASSAGFGQGGYGYTF. CDR3 DNA sequence: TGTGCCAGCAGTGCGGGTTTCGGACAGGGGGGATATGGCTACACCTTC.

V is TRBV5-5 and J is TRBJ2-7, with 9 bases that match TRBD1. Germline loops: CDR1 SGHKS, CDR2 YYEKEE (reference sequence). This CDR3 has 16 residues. J gave up 3 bases and V 0 bases, and 7 bases lay outside the gene matches. The CDR3 region has the DNA TGTGCCAGCAGCTTGGAGACAGGGGGTTTTGTCTACGAGCAGTACTTC. It encodes CASSLETGGFVYEQYF.

A single count supports this clone. Within the sample, other DNA sequences also encode this same CDR3. The rearrangement links TRBV29-1 to TRBJ2-7, with a weak D call TRBD1 (5 bases). This CDR3 spans 13 amino acids. V was trimmed by 4 bases and J by 2 bases, leaving 12 bases between them. CDR1 is SQVTM, CDR2 ANQGSEA, per germline. The CDR3 coding sequence is TGCAGCGTTGTCGGGCAGGGCCCCTACGAGCAGTACTTC. Encoded protein: CSVVGQGPYEQYF.

A note on this clone: Sequence at one end of the junction differs from germline and may be a read error. The same CDR3 also results from other DNA sequences found in this sample. This sequence joins TRBV7-3 and TRBJ1-1; no firm D call. Looked up from germline, CDR1 is SGHTA and CDR2 is FQGTGA. CDR3 length equals 13 residues. The CDR3 bases are TGTGCTAGCAGCTTAACCTCGAACACTGAAGCTTTCTTT. This codes for CASSLTSNTEAFF.

V and J are TRBV5-1 and TRBJ2-2; D is possibly TRBD2 (5 bases). Trimming left V 2 bases short and J 7 bases short, with 9 bases between. The CDR3 has 13 amino acids. CDR1 is SGHRS and CDR2 is YFSETQ in the germline V gene. The CDR3 spells CASSFAGDGELFF. The CDR3 nucleotides are TGCGCCAGCAGCTTTGCCGGGGACGGGGAGCTGTTTTTT.

The rearrangement uses TRBV19 and TRBJ1-5; D not certain. Germline CDR1 reads LNHDA; CDR2 reads SQIVND (reference sequence). The CDR3 spans 13 residues. Deletions cut 3 bases from V and 1 base from J, with 4 bases between. The CDR3 nucleotides read TGTGCCAGTAGTATGGAGAGCAATCAGCCCCAGCATTTT. It encodes CASSMESNQPQHF.

The chain carries TRBV18 and TRBJ2-7; D might be TRBD1 (6 bases). Germline CDR1 is KGHSH and CDR2 is LQKENI. The V and J ends lost 3 bases and 0 bases respectively, with 6 bases between them. This CDR3 has 13 amino acids. The CDR3 loop reads CASSPDSSYEQYF. CDR3 nucleotide sequence: TGTGCCAGCTCACCGGACAGCTCCTACGAGCAGTACTTC.

This chain connects TRBV27 to TRBJ2-7, with D possibly matching TRBD2 (6 bases). CDR1 is MNHEY, CDR2 SMNVEV, per germline (reference sequence). The germline V and J ends were trimmed by 6 bases and 1 base, with 10 bases remaining between them. The CDR3 extends over 13 amino acids. The CDR3 bases are TGTGCCAGCAGGGCGGGGTCGTCCTACGAGCAGTACTTC. Translation gives CASRAGSSYEQYF.

The gene calls are TRBV7-3 and TRBJ2-2, with no clear D. Looked up from germline, CDR1 is SGHTA and CDR2 is FQGTGA. The germline V and J ends were trimmed by 5 bases and 0 bases, with 13 bases remaining between them. This CDR3 has 16 residues. In DNA, the CDR3 is TGTGCCAGCAGCACAAGGGCGGCAGCGAACACCGGGGAGCTGTTTTTT. Its translation is CASSTRAAANTGELFF.